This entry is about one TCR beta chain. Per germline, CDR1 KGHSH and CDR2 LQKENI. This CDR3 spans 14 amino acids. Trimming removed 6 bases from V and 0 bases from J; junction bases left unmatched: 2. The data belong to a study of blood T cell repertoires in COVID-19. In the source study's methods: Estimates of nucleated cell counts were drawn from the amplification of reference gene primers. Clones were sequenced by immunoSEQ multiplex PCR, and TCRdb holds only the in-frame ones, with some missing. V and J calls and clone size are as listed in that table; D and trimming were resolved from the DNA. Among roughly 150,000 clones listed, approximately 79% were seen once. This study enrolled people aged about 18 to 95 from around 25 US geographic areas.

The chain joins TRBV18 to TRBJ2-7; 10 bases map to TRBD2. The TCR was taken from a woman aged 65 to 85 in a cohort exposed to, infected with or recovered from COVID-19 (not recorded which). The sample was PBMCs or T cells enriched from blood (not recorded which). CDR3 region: CASSPSGSSYEQYF. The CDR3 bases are TGTGCCAGCTCTCCTAGCGGGAGCTCCTACGAGCAGTACTTC.